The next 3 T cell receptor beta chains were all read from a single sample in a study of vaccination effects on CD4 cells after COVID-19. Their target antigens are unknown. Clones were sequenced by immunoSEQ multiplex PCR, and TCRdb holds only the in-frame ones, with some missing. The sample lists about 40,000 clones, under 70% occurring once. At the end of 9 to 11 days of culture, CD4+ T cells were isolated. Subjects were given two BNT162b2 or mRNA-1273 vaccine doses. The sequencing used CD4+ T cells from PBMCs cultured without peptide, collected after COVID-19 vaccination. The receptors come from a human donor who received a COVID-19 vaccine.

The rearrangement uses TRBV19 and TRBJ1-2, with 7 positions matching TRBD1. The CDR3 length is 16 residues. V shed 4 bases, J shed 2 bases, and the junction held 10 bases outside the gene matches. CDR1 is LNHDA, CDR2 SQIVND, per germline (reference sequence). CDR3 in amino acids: CASSTTGSAQNYGYTF. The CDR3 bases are TGTGCCAGTAGTACGACAGGGAGTGCCCAAAACTATGGCTACACCTTC.

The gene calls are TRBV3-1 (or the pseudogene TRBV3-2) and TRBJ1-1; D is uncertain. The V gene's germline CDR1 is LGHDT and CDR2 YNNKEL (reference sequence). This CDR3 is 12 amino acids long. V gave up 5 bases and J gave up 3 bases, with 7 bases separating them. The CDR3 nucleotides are TGTGCCAGCAGCTCCGTGCACACTGAAGCTTTCTTT. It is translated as CASSSVHTEAFF.

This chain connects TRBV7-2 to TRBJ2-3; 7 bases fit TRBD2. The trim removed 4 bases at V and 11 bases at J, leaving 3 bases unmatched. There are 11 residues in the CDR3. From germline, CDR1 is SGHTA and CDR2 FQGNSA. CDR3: CASSSSGGQYF. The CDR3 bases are TGTGCCAGCAGCTCCTCGGGGGGGCAGTATTTT.